Sequencing of this TCR beta chain was carried out in a study of patients and donors after allogeneic stem cell transplantation. This clonotype was seen ten or more times. TCRdb ran MiXCR on the RT-PCR reads and lists one entry per CDR3 protein. This table holds roughly 230,000 distinct CDR3 sequences, roughly an eighth found once. The clonotype was recovered from a human donor who was either an allogeneic HSCT recipient or a stem cell or donor lymphocyte infusion donor (not recorded which). It is not recorded whose cells these are; they may come from a transplant donor. The specimen was blood, either unsorted or a sorted T cell fraction (not recorded which).

The CDR3 loop reads CASSLAPGGNEQFF. CDR3 bases: TGCGCCAGCAGCTTGGCACCGGGAGGCAATGAGCAGTTCTTC. The genes are TRBV5-1 and TRBJ2-1, with 7 bases lining up with TRBD2. V shed 0 bases, J shed 6 bases, and the junction held 3 bases outside the gene matches. The CDR3 length is 14 residues. The germline V gene encodes CDR1 SGHRS and CDR2 YFSETQ.